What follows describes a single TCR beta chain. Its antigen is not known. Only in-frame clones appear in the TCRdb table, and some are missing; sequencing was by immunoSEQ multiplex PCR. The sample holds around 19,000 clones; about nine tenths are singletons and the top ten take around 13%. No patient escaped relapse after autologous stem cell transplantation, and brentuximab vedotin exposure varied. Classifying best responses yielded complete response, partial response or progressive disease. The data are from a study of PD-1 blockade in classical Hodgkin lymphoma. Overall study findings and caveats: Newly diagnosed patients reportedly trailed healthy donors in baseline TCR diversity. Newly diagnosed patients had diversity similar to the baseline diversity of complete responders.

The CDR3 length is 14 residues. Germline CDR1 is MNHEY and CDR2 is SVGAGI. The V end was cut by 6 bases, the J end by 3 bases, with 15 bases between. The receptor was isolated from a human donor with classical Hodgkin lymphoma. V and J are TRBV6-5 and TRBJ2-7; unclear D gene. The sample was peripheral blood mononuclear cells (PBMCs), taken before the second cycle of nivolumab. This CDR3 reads CASRNHGPIYEQYF. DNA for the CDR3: TGTGCCAGCAGGAACCACGGACCCATCTACGAGCAGTACTTC.